Presented here are 20 T cell receptor beta chains from one specimen sequenced in a study of blood T cell repertoires in COVID-19 (dated by TCRdb to the early 2020s). Library prep was done by the immunoSEQ multiplex PCR assay. Drawn from immuneACCESS, this table holds only the in-frame rearrangements with V and J called that TCRdb kept. Clones are partly lost; checked studies trace under half to an unresolved V gene and leave the rest unexplained. The sample table contains about 150,000 clones; only one count was recorded for 60% to 85% of them. Jointly, the top ten make up approximately 1.8% of the sample. Sequencing was done on a sample of peripheral blood. These receptor sequences come from an elderly man with acute or convalescent COVID-19.

CDR3 DNA: TGTGCCAGCAGTCGAGAGACAGGGGAGTACTCACCCCTCCACTTT. It codes for CASSRETGEYSPLHF. The V call is TRBV11-3, the J call TRBJ1-6; TRBD1 matches at 8 bases. Germline V gives CDR1 SGHNT, CDR2 YENEEA. V shed 6 bases, J shed 10 bases, and the junction held 11 bases outside the gene matches. The length of the CDR3 is 15 residues.

In its sample, this clone was seen a few times. Sequence at one end of the junction differs from germline and may be a read error. This chain uses TRBV2 with TRBJ2-1; TRBD1 matches 9 bases. The CDR3 has 12 residues. Germline CDR1 SNHLY, CDR2 FYNNEI. CDR3 sequence: CASSQTRDRVIF. CDR3 DNA sequence: TGTGCCAGCAGCCAAACCCGGGACAGGGTGATCTTC.

The sample holds one count of this clone. In DNA, the CDR3 is TGTGCCAGCTCACCACCACTCCACGGGGCAGATACGCAGTATTTT. Protein: CASSPPLHGADTQYF. The V gene is TRBV18, the J gene TRBJ2-3; D might be TRBD2 (5 bases). Trimming removed 0 bases at V and 4 bases at J, with 11 bases between. This CDR3 comprises 15 residues. Germline CDR1 and CDR2: KGHSH and LQKENI.

This chain connects TRBV7-3 to TRBJ2-3; D not resolved. Trimming pared 1 base from V and 4 bases from J, leaving 6 bases between. Per germline, CDR1 SGHTA and CDR2 FQGTGA. The CDR3 extends over 13 amino acids. The CDR3 region has the DNA TGTGCCAGCAGCTTAAGCAGTGCAGATACGCAGTATTTT. It yields the protein CASSLSSADTQYF.

V is TRBV5-4 and J is TRBJ2-5; 10 bases fit TRBD2. Trimming at V came to 0 bases and at J to 5 bases, leaving 4 bases not matched to a gene. Germline values: CDR1 SGHNT, CDR2 YYREEE (reference sequence). There are 15 residues in the CDR3. The CDR3 nucleotides are TGTGCCAGCAGCTTGGAACTAGCGGGGAGGGAGACCCAGTACTTC. As protein: CASSLELAGRETQYF.

The CDR3 loop is CASSLSGSSYEQYF. The CDR3 DNA follows: TGTGCCAGCAGTTTGTCCGGGAGCTCCTACGAGCAGTACTTC. The rearrangement uses TRBV6-5 and TRBJ2-7; TRBD2 might be the D (6 bases). The CDR3 extends over 14 amino acids. Between the trimmed V and J ends, which lost 4 bases and 0 bases, there was a span of 10 bases. Germline V lookup: CDR1 MNHEY, CDR2 SVGAGI.

The chain recombines TRBV24-1 with TRBJ2-3; D possibly corresponds to TRBD1 (5 bases). CDR1 and CDR2 from the germline V gene are KGHDR and SFDVKD. This CDR3 region has 11 residues. Between the trimmed V and J ends, which lost 10 bases and 6 bases, there was a span of 10 bases. The CDR3 DNA sequence: TGTGCCACGGGGCAATCCGATACGCAGTATTTT. Translation gives CATGQSDTQYF.

This sequence joins TRBV7-8 and TRBJ1-4; TRBD1 agrees at 7 bases. The junction had 3 bases not matched to a gene; V was cut back by 6 bases and J by 5 bases. The CDR3 runs 13 residues. Germline V gene data show CDR1 as SGHVS and CDR2 as FQNEAQ. This CDR3 is CASRGGGNEKLFF. CDR3 in DNA: TGTGCCAGCAGAGGGGGCGGCAATGAAAAACTGTTTTTT.

The chain combines TRBV7-3 with TRBJ2-3; 7 nucleotides match TRBD2. The V and J ends lost 4 bases and 2 bases, in that order; junction bases with no gene match: 3. Germline assignment: CDR1 SGHTA and CDR2 FQGTGA. This CDR3 region has 14 residues. Here the CDR3 DNA reads TGTGCCAGCAGCTCTAGCGGACACACAGATACGCAGTATTTT. Translating it yields CASSSSGHTDTQYF.

Only a few counts were recorded for this clone. The chain has TRBV27 and TRBJ1-5, with D maybe TRBD1 (6 bases). The CDR3 has 18 amino acids. From germline, CDR1 is MNHEY and CDR2 SMNVEV (reference sequence). V was trimmed by 4 bases and J by 5 bases, leaving 24 bases between them. CDR3 bases: TGTGCCAGCAGTTATAAAGGGCCGGGCAGGGGTGGGCATCAGCCCCAGCATTTT. Protein product: CASSYKGPGRGGHQPQHF.

This clone has only one observation. V usage is TRBV13 and J usage is TRBJ1-6; perhaps TRBD1 as D (5 bases). CDR3 length: 14 residues. The germline V and J ends were trimmed by 8 bases and 7 bases, with 15 bases remaining between them. Germline CDR1 is PRHDT and CDR2 is FYEKMQ (reference sequence). CDR3 coding DNA: TGTGCCAGCCGATTTGGGGCAGAAAATTCACCCCTCCACTTT. It yields the protein CASRFGAENSPLHF.

This chain joins TRBV5-1 and TRBJ1-2, with 8 bases identical to TRBD1. The CDR3 covers 13 residues. After removal of 4 bases from V and 9 bases from J, the junction contained 8 bases not matched to a gene. CDR1 SGHRS and CDR2 YFSETQ come from the germline V gene. CDR3 in amino acids: CASSTDRGERYTF. The CDR3 DNA follows: TGCGCCAGCAGCACAGACAGGGGTGAGCGCTACACCTTC.

The chain has TRBV18 and TRBJ2-7; possible D gene TRBD1, 5 bases. Deletions cut 3 bases from V and 1 base from J, with 16 bases between. CDR3 size: 16 residues. The V gene's germline CDR1 is KGHSH and CDR2 LQKENI. The CDR3 is CASSPTRAGNSYEQYF. The DNA of the CDR3 is TGTGCCAGCTCACCTACCCGGGCAGGGAATTCCTACGAGCAGTACTTC.

The chain is built from TRBV5-4 and TRBJ1-1; 7 nucleotides line up with TRBD1. Germline V gene data show CDR1 as SGHNT and CDR2 as YYREEE (reference sequence). This CDR3 has 13 residues. The V segment lost 4 bases and the J segment 7 bases; nucleotides outside the gene matches: 7. DNA for the CDR3: TGTGCCAGCAGCCCAGGGACAGATCGTGAAGCTTTCTTT. Its translation is CASSPGTDREAFF.

This clone was detected only a few times. This chain links TRBV7-2 with TRBJ1-6, with D tentatively TRBD1 (5 bases). Deletions cut 1 base from V and 13 bases from J, with 14 bases between. This CDR3 region has 14 residues. Germline CDR1 SGHTA, CDR2 FQGNSA. CDR3 DNA sequence: TGTGCCAGCAGCTTAGAGGGCCCAGGGCTCCCCCTCCACTTT. Its translation is CASSLEGPGLPLHF. Complete variable domain (other parts from reference TRBV7-2 and TRBJ1-6): GAGVSQSPSNKVTEKGKDVELRCDPISGHTALYWYRQSLGQGLEFLIYFQGNSAPDKSGLPSDRFSAERTGGSVSTLTIQRTQQEDSAVYLCASSLEGPGLPLHFGNGTRLTVT.

The chain employs TRBV5-8 and TRBJ1-4, with D perhaps matching TRBD1 (6 bases). CDR1 and CDR2 (germline): SGHTS, YDEGEE. V was trimmed by 4 bases and J by 0 bases, leaving 19 bases between them. The CDR3 is made up of 18 amino acids. CDR3 sequence: CASSHHFQGIATNEKLFF. The CDR3 nucleotides read TGTGCCAGCAGCCATCACTTTCAGGGGATTGCAACTAATGAAAAACTGTTTTTT.

The chain uses TRBV19 and TRBJ2-3, with 10 bases matching TRBD1. The V segment lost 6 bases and the J segment 5 bases; nucleotides outside the gene matches: 8. This CDR3 contains 15 residues. Germline V gene data show CDR1 as LNHDA and CDR2 as SQIVND (reference sequence). CDR3 DNA sequence: TGTGCCAGTAGCCCGACAGGGGGCGTTGGAGATACGCAGTATTTT. This translates into CASSPTGGVGDTQYF.

The chain combines TRBV28 with TRBJ2-1; 11 nucleotides align to TRBD2. The trim removed 5 bases at V and 8 bases at J, leaving 2 bases unmatched. Germline CDR1 is MDHEN and CDR2 is SYDVKM. The CDR3 extends over 13 amino acids. This chain's CDR3 is CASSRLAGHEQFF. In DNA, the CDR3 is TGTGCCAGCAGTAGACTAGCGGGGCATGAGCAGTTCTTC.

The rearrangement joins TRBV11-3 to TRBJ2-2, with unresolved D. Germline V gene lookup returns CDR1 SGHNT and CDR2 YENEEA. V gave up 0 bases and J gave up 2 bases, with 7 bases separating them. The CDR3 covers 15 residues. The CDR3 DNA follows: TGTGCCAGCAGCTTAGAGAGGATAAACACCGGGGAGCTGTTTTTT. Translation: CASSLERINTGELFF.

The chain couples TRBV14 to TRBJ2-3; D unresolved. With 1 base removed from V and 7 bases from J, the gap between germline ends came to 3 bases. This CDR3 spans 11 amino acids. Germline V gene sequence: CDR1 SGHDN, CDR2 FVKESK. The CDR3 reads CASSQANTQYF. CDR3 bases: TGTGCCAGCAGCCAAGCCAATACGCAGTATTTT.